Below, 26 T cell receptor beta chains from the same sample are listed, as sequenced in a study of Ad26.COV2.S vaccination and SARS-CoV-2 variants. Treatment specified: some 19 received Ad26.COV2.S at low or high dose, single or two shots; about 5 received placebo; per-sample allocation not given. Sampling happened 63 days after the first vaccine or placebo injection. Sequencing used immunoSEQ multiplex PCR; TCRdb keeps in-frame clones, though not all of them. The top ten clones hold 5.5% to 7% of a sample with 300,000 to 350,000 clones, about 88% of them seen once. Sequences were derived from peripheral blood, sampled in a trial of Ad26.COV2.S vaccine versus placebo. The receptors were gathered from a person aged 18-65 years who received the Ad26.COV2.S COVID-19 vaccine or a placebo.

The V call is TRBV29-1, the J call TRBJ2-7; 10 nucleotides agree with TRBD1. CDR1 is SQVTM and CDR2 is ANQGSEA in the germline V gene. The CDR3 spans 14 residues. V lost 3 bases, J lost 2 bases, and 4 bases stayed unmatched. CDR3 sequence (DNA): TGCAGCGTTGATGGGACAGGGGAAACCTACGAGCAGTACTTC. Its translation is CSVDGTGETYEQYF.

The rearrangement joins TRBV6-4 to TRBJ2-2; 10 positions agree with TRBD2. Trimming cost V 7 bases and J 2 bases; bases outside gene matches: 10. Germline lookup yields CDR1 MRHNA and CDR2 SNTAGT. The CDR3 is 17 residues long. In DNA form, the CDR3 reads TGTGCCAGCACGCCCGGAGCGGGGGGGCATAACACCGGGGAGCTGTTTTTT. This sequence encodes CASTPGAGGHNTGELFF.

The chain employs TRBV3-1 (or the pseudogene TRBV3-2) and TRBJ1-2; 7 bases fit TRBD1. Germline CDR1 LGHDT, CDR2 YNNKEL (reference sequence). This CDR3 contains 15 residues. The J segment lost 7 bases and the V segment lost 1 base, leaving 9 bases of the junction unmatched. The CDR3 reads CASSQVAPYRGGYTF. As DNA, the CDR3 is TGTGCCAGCAGCCAAGTGGCCCCTTACAGGGGTGGCTACACCTTC.

J is TRBJ2-3 and V is TRBV4-1; tentatively, D is TRBD1 (7 bases). Germline assignment: CDR1 MGHRA and CDR2 YSYEKL. The CDR3 is 14 amino acids. V dropped 7 bases and J dropped 3 bases, with 14 bases sitting between them. The CDR3 DNA sequence: TGCGCCAGCAAAGCAGGGGGAGGTACAGATACGCAGTATTTT. Translation gives CASKAGGGTDTQYF.

Regarding this clone: Within the sample, other DNA sequences also encode this same CDR3. V gene TRBV11-3 combines with J gene TRBJ1-1; D is ambiguous. CDR1 is SGHNT, CDR2 YENEEA, per germline. V lost 0 bases and J lost 0, with 5 bases in between. CDR3 length equals 14 residues. CDR3: CASSLDRVNTEAFF. The CDR3 nucleotides are TGTGCCAGCAGCTTAGACAGAGTGAACACTGAAGCTTTCTTT.

This chain uses TRBV5-6 with TRBJ1-2, with D unresolved. The CDR3 is made up of 11 amino acids. CDR1 SGHDT and CDR2 YYEEEE come from the germline V gene. Trimming took off 1 base at V and 7 bases at J, with 5 bases between the two ends. CDR3 protein: CASSLSGGYTF. The DNA for the CDR3 is TGTGCCAGCAGCTTGAGCGGTGGCTACACCTTC.

This chain connects TRBV9 to TRBJ2-1; D unclear. The CDR3 extends over 13 amino acids. Trimming pared 2 bases from V and 7 bases from J, leaving 10 bases between. Germline lookup yields CDR1 SGDLS and CDR2 YYNGEE. The CDR3 spells CASSVADVNEQFF. Here the CDR3 DNA reads TGTGCCAGCAGCGTGGCTGATGTGAATGAGCAGTTCTTC.

The genes are TRBV30 and TRBJ2-1; tentative D call: TRBD1 (6 bases). Trimming stripped 3 bases from V and 0 bases from J, with 12 bases between. The CDR3 covers 15 residues. The germline V gene encodes CDR1 GTSNPN and CDR2 SVGIG (reference sequence). CDR3 residues: CAWSLGASSYNEQFF. CDR3 DNA: TGTGCCTGGAGCCTGGGGGCTAGCTCCTACAATGAGCAGTTCTTC.

The chain employs TRBV7-2 and TRBJ2-7, with D perhaps matching TRBD1 or TRBD2 (6 bases each). This CDR3 contains 13 residues. Trimming left V 4 bases short and J 6 bases short, with 13 bases between. From germline, CDR1 is SGHTA and CDR2 FQGNSA. The CDR3 DNA reads TGTGCCAGCAGCTACTTGGAGGGGGTCGAGCAGTACTTC. Translation: CASSYLEGVEQYF.

The chain couples TRBV7-9 to TRBJ1-2; D possibly corresponds to TRBD1 (6 bases). The ends were cut back, 4 bases at V and 5 bases at J, with 14 bases in the middle. Germline lookup yields CDR1 SEHNR and CDR2 FQNEAQ (reference sequence). The CDR3 extends over 14 amino acids. The CDR3 bases are TGTGCCAGCAGCTCCAGGGGATTATTGTATGGCTACACCTTC. The encoded protein is CASSSRGLLYGYTF. The full variable domain, rest sourced from reference TRBV7-9 and TRBJ1-2, is DTGVSQNPRHKITKRGQNVTFRCDPISEHNRLYWYRQTLGQGPEFLTYFQNEAQLEKSRLLSDRFSAERPKGSFSTLEIQRTEQGDSAMYLCASSSRGLLYGYTFGSGTRLTVV.

This sequence joins TRBV20-1 and TRBJ1-1, with unresolved D. Germline CDR1 reads DFQATT; CDR2 reads SNEGSKA (reference sequence). Trimming cost V 6 bases and J 8 bases, with 13 bases left between them. This CDR3 has 11 residues. CDR3 DNA sequence: TGCAGTGCCCAGACGCCGGCGGAAGCTTTCTTT. Encoded protein: CSAQTPAEAFF.

This rearrangement joins TRBV5-1 to TRBJ2-5; D may be TRBD1 (5 bases). V was cut by 0 bases and J by 2 bases, with 11 bases left in between. This CDR3 spans 15 amino acids. The germline V gene encodes CDR1 SGHRS and CDR2 YFSETQ. The CDR3 protein is CASSLEVGLQETQYF. DNA of the CDR3: TGCGCCAGCAGCTTGGAGGTGGGGCTGCAAGAGACCCAGTACTTC. Full variable domain (remainder filled in from reference TRBV5-1 and TRBJ2-5): KAGVTQTPRYLIKTRGQQVTLSCSPISGHRSVSWYQQTPGQGLQFLFEYFSETQRNKGNFPGRFSGRQFSNSRSEMNVSTLELGDSALYLCASSLEVGLQETQYFGPGTRLLVL.

The genes are TRBV18 and TRBJ1-6; D call uncertain. Looked up from germline, CDR1 is KGHSH and CDR2 is LQKENI. V lost 2 bases and J lost 15, with 8 bases in between. CDR3 length equals 11 residues. For the CDR3, the DNA is TGTGCCAGCTCACCAGGGCGGGTCCTCCACTTT. Amino acids: CASSPGRVLHF. The complete variable domain, with remaining parts taken from reference TRBV18 and TRBJ1-6, reads NAGVMQNPRHLVRRRGQEARLRCSPMKGHSHVYWYRQLPEEGLKFMVYLQKENIIDESGMPKERFSAEFPKEGPSILRIQQVVRGDSAAYFCASSPGRVLHFGNGTRLTVT.

In DNA form, the CDR3 reads TGTGCCAGCAGTCCTAGCGGGAGGGCCAGGAGGTTTGATACGCAGTATTTT. Encoded protein: CASSPSGRARRFDTQYF. This chain joins TRBV27 and TRBJ2-3; 12 bases match TRBD2. Germline CDR1 and CDR2: MNHEY and SMNVEV (reference sequence). There are 17 residues in the CDR3. The V segment lost 5 bases and the J segment 6 bases; nucleotides outside the gene matches: 12.

This chain joins TRBV15 and TRBJ1-4; D might be TRBD1 (6 bases). Trimming took 3 bases from V and 7 from J, leaving 12 bases between them. This CDR3 comprises 14 residues. From germline, CDR1 is LNHNV and CDR2 YYDKDF (reference sequence). For the CDR3, the DNA is TGTGCCACCAGCAGGGCAGGGGAGGGTGAAAAACTGTTTTTT. Translating gives CATSRAGEGEKLFF. Looking up the rest from reference TRBV15 and TRBJ1-4 gives the full variable domain: DAMVIQNPRYQVTQFGKPVTLSCSQTLNHNVMYWYQQKSSQAPKLLFHYYDKDFNNEADTPDNFQSRRPNTSFCFLDIRSPGLGDTAMYLCATSRAGEGEKLFFGSGTQLSVL.

V and J are TRBV24-1 and TRBJ2-2, with 9 nucleotides matching TRBD2. The V gene's germline CDR1 is KGHDR and CDR2 SFDVKD. The J segment lost 1 base and the V segment lost 2 bases, leaving 4 bases of the junction unmatched. The CDR3 contains 17 residues. The CDR3 sequence is CATSDWRGGLNTGELFF. The CDR3 DNA reads TGTGCCACCAGTGATTGGCGGGGGGGATTGAACACCGGGGAGCTGTTTTTT.

The V and J genes are TRBV3-1 (or the pseudogene TRBV3-2) and TRBJ2-5, with D hard to call. V was cut by 3 bases and J by 2 bases, with 7 bases left in between. CDR3 size: 13 residues. From germline, CDR1 is LGHDT and CDR2 YNNKEL (reference sequence). The CDR3 protein is CASSHRPQETQYF. The CDR3 DNA sequence: TGTGCCAGCAGCCATCGGCCTCAAGAGACCCAGTACTTC.

The gene calls are TRBV6-5 and TRBJ2-7, with TRBD2 matching over 8 bases. CDR3 length: 13 residues. Trimming removed 7 bases from V and 1 base from J; junction bases left unmatched: 3. Germline V gives CDR1 MNHEY, CDR2 SVGAGI. The CDR3 sequence is CASKERGSYEQYF. The CDR3 DNA sequence: TGTGCCAGCAAAGAGCGGGGGTCCTACGAGCAGTACTTC.

This clone has only a few counts. The chain recombines TRBV5-6 with TRBJ2-7; 10 positions match TRBD2. The CDR3 has 15 residues. Germline CDR1 reads SGHDT; CDR2 reads YYEEEE. Losses at the gene ends were 1 base for V and 3 bases for J; bases not matched to a gene: 4. CDR3 nucleotide sequence: TGTGCCAGCAGCTTGAGGAGGACTAGCGGCTACGAGCAGTACTTC. Translation gives CASSLRRTSGYEQYF.

This clone showed up just a few times. The sample contains more than one DNA sequence encoding this CDR3. The rearrangement uses TRBV9 and TRBJ1-1, with D unclear. The CDR3 is 13 amino acids. V lost 2 bases to trimming and J lost 5 bases, with 10 bases between them. From germline, CDR1 is SGDLS and CDR2 YYNGEE. DNA of the CDR3: TGTGCCAGCAGCGTGAAAGGAGGGACTGAAGCTTTCTTT. The encoded protein is CASSVKGGTEAFF. Using reference TRBV9 and TRBJ1-1 for the parts outside the CDR3, the full variable domain is DSGVTQTPKHLITATGQRVTLRCSPRSGDLSVYWYQQSLDQGLQFLIQYYNGEERAKGNILERFSAQQFPDLHSELNLSSLELGDSALYFCASSVKGGTEAFFGQGTRLTVV.

This clone was seen only a few times. The chain joins TRBV18 to TRBJ2-7; 8 bases fit TRBD1. Germline assignment: CDR1 KGHSH and CDR2 LQKENI. CDR3 size: 16 residues. J lost 1 base, V lost 2 bases, and 7 bases had no gene match. For the CDR3, the DNA is TGTGCCAGCTCACCAACGGACAGGGCGGGATCCTACGAGCAGTACTTC. Protein sequence: CASSPTDRAGSYEQYF.

The chain is built from TRBV7-3 and TRBJ2-5; possible D gene TRBD2, 6 bases. The V end was cut by 5 bases, the J end by 3 bases, with 13 bases between. The CDR3 consists of 14 residues. CDR1 is SGHTA and CDR2 is FQGTGA in the germline V gene. For the CDR3, the DNA is TGTGCCAGCAGCCCCACCGGGACTGAAGAGACCCAGTACTTC. Its translation: CASSPTGTEETQYF.

V is TRBV7-2 and J is TRBJ2-5, with a possible D match to TRBD2 (5 bases). Germline values: CDR1 SGHTA, CDR2 FQGNSA. V gave up 2 bases and J gave up 2 bases, with 9 bases separating them. This CDR3 spans 14 amino acids. For the CDR3, the DNA is TGTGCCAGCAGCTTATTTAGGGAGCAAGAGACCCAGTACTTC. Amino acids: CASSLFREQETQYF.

In its sample, this clone was seen once. The genes are TRBV2 and TRBJ1-1; possible D gene TRBD1, 5 bases. The V gene lost 7 bases and the J gene lost 5 bases, with 20 bases spanning the gap. The V gene's germline CDR1 is SNHLY and CDR2 FYNNEI. The CDR3 loop spans 15 amino acids. The chain's CDR3 is CASTGTGNVGTEAFF. The CDR3 DNA follows: TGTGCCAGCACAGGGACGGGTAATGTCGGGACTGAAGCTTTCTTT.

The chain is built from TRBV7-3 and TRBJ1-1; D ambiguous. Trimming shortened V by 1 base and J by 1 base, and 10 bases separated the two germline ends. Germline values: CDR1 SGHTA, CDR2 FQGTGA. This CDR3 is 15 amino acids long. The CDR3 region has the DNA TGTGCCAGCAGCTTAAAGGCACCGGAGAACACTGAAGCTTTCTTT. Its translation is CASSLKAPENTEAFF.

This clone showed up just once. The V and J genes are TRBV12-3 or TRBV12-4 and TRBJ1-2; the D gene is possibly TRBD1 (5 bases). This CDR3 spans 13 amino acids. Trimming took 3 bases from V and 5 from J, leaving 10 bases between them. As DNA, the CDR3 is TGTGCCAGCAGTTTGGGGGTCTGGTATGGCTACACCTTC. It encodes CASSLGVWYGYTF.